This TCR beta chain was sequenced for a study of T cell repertoires in cytomegalovirus infection. The wider study: From public TCR beta signatures came an indication of both CMV infection and matching HLA type. Study outcomes and limitations: HLA-C-restricted CMV-specific TCR beta clonotypes prevailed in the ex vivo response.

TCRdb reanalysed the reads using MiXCR and keeps one entry per CDR3 protein. The profile shows almost 300,000 distinct CDR3 sequences, around 9.1% of them singletons. The CDR3 consists of 14 residues. V was clipped by 0 bases and J by 5 bases, with 10 bases between them. Germline CDR1 and CDR2: MGHRA and YSYEKL. This clonotype was recorded many times. The antigen remains undetermined. The rearrangement links TRBV4-1 to TRBJ1-1, with a possible D match to TRBD1 (5 bases). The receptor comes from a human donor in good health (CMV status not recorded). Some clones in this sample may be carry-over from other donors' samples. What was sequenced was PBMCs. The CDR3 region is CASSQDGGGTEAFF. The CDR3, as DNA: TGCGCCAGCAGCCAAGATGGGGGGGGGACTGAAGCTTTCTTT.